This TCR beta chain stems from a study of cytomegalovirus exposure and HLA in healthy donors. Study-level findings and limits: Sequencing had likely introduced a cluster of highly shared sequence variants as an artifact. As immune exposure information, only CMV serostatus was available. Segments of the TCR beta V type were, in most cases, productive about 90% or about 30% of the time in an earlier analysis.

PCR involved 60 Vbeta and 13 Jbeta primers. Assay used: immunoSEQ multiplex PCR; TCRdb lists only in-frame clones, some missing. Of 150,000 or so clones in the sample, approximately 72% were seen once. Per the germline V gene, CDR1 is LGHNA and CDR2 is YNFKEQ. The CDR3 runs 19 residues. In the case of this clone: Its target is not known. A far more abundant clone sits one base away, making this likely a read error.

The source is a man aged 18 to 30 in good health and CMV-seronegative. Sequencing was done on a sample of PBMCs. The chain recombines TRBV4-2 with TRBJ2-3, with 12 bases identical to TRBD2. CDR3 DNA: TGTTCCAGCAGCCAAGATCCAACTAGCGGGGGGCCAAGCACAGATACGCAGTATTTT. It specifies CSSSQDPTSGGPSTDTQYF.